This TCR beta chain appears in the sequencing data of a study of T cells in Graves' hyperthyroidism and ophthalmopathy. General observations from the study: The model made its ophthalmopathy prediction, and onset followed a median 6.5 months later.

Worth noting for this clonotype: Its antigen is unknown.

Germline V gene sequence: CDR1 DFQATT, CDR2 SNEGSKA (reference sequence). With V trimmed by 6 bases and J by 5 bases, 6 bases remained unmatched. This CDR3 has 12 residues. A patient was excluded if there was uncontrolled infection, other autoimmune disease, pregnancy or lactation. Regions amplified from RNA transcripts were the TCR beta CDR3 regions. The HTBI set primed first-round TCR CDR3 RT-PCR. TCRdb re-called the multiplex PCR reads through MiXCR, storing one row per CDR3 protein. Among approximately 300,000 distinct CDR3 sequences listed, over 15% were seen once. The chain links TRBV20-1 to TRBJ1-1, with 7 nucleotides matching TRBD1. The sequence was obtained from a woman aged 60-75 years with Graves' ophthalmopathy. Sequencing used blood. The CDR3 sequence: CSAPSGGTEAFF. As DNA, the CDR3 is TGCAGTGCGCCGTCAGGGGGGACTGAAGCTTTCTTT.